A single TCR beta chain is shown here with its context. Its target is unknown. Repertoires were generated with immunoSEQ multiplex PCR, while TCRdb's copy carries only in-frame clones and drops some. Of around 980,000 clones listed, around 78% are singletons. This specimen belongs to a study of shared clonotypes between healthy human individuals. Points from the study as a whole: Despite large depth, rarefaction showed incomplete sorted-subset sequencing. Larger estimated richness was generally seen in naive subsets than in memory subsets.

This sequence originates from a man between 18 and 35 years old in good health. Some clones in this sample may be carry-over from other donors' samples. The material sequenced was memory CD4+ T cells from PBMCs. The subset: CD45RA-negative fraction.

This CDR3 reads CASSYTGVNTGELFF. CDR3 DNA: TGTGCCAGCAGTTACACAGGAGTCAACACCGGGGAGCTGTTTTTT. The chain links TRBV6-5 to TRBJ2-2; tentatively, D is TRBD1 (5 bases). With 2 bases removed from V and 2 bases from J, the gap between germline ends came to 9 bases. Germline V gives CDR1 MNHEY, CDR2 SVGAGI. The CDR3 totals 15 residues.